The table lists the clone carrying this T cell receptor beta chain with a few counts. What it binds is unknown. This CDR3 has 16 amino acids. Trimming pared 2 bases from V and 0 bases from J, leaving 11 bases between. Germline V gene lookup returns CDR1 SEHNR and CDR2 FQNEAQ (reference sequence). This entry comes from a study of blood T cells in healthy people across ages. Background on the study: About one barcoded TCR beta cDNA was captured per two T cells. Points from the study as a whole: With unsorted PBMCs, a conclusive comparison of naive versus antigen-experienced cells was not possible. Diversity estimated from one million T cells was considered an underestimate.

Per sample, a minimum of 6.5 million PBMCs were isolated. Primed by a sample-barcoded 5' primer and a J-beta primer mix, a second PCR proceeded for roughly 7 to 12 cycles. A single record per CDR3 protein comes from TCRdb applying MiXCR to the 5' RACE reads. In the table there are approximately 800,000 distinct CDR3 sequences, around 62% of which are singletons. The receptor was isolated from a man aged 25-40 years in good health. Sequenced: blood. The chain is built from TRBV7-9 and TRBJ2-1; TRBD2 might be the D (5 bases). CDR3 nucleotide sequence: TGTGCCAGCAGCTTAAGGGAGCGGAGCTCCTACAATGAGCAGTTCTTC. Its protein is CASSLRERSSYNEQFF.